The rows below give T cell receptor beta chains drawn from one sample of a study of Ad26.COV2.S vaccination and SARS-CoV-2 variants. Here immunoSEQ multiplex PCR was the method, and the copy in TCRdb shows in-frame clones only, minus some. The sample consists of around 450,000 clones, roughly 89% of them appearing once. The source was peripheral blood, collected in a trial of Ad26.COV2.S vaccine versus placebo. The source is a person aged 18-60 years who received the Ad26.COV2.S COVID-19 vaccine or a placebo. CDR3s include the opening cysteine and the closing phenylalanine or tryptophan. The order of the fields is D gene, J gene, clone size, V gene, CDR3 protein, CDR3 DNA. The D gene is left open where the match is weak. Where a row states a size, it is once, few, many or the class of an expanded clone; other rows omit it.

d_call: NA
j_call: TRBJ2-3
clone_size: once
v_call: TRBV7-2
cdr3_aa: CASSLASATRAQYF
cdr3_nt: TGTGCCAGCAGCTTAGCTTCGGCTACTCGCGCGCAGTATTTT

d_call: TRBD1
j_call: TRBJ1-5
clone_size: few
v_call: TRBV6-5
cdr3_aa: CASSYSADRANQPQHF
cdr3_nt: TGTGCCAGCAGTTACTCTGCGGACAGGGCCAATCAGCCCCAGCATTTT

d_call: NA
j_call: TRBJ2-3
clone_size: NA
v_call: TRBV5-1
cdr3_aa: CASRIATDTQYF
cdr3_nt: TGCGCCAGTAGAATAGCGACAGATACGCAGTATTTT

d_call: NA
j_call: TRBJ1-1
clone_size: NA
v_call: TRBV6-5
cdr3_aa: CASSSDASEAFF
cdr3_nt: TGTGCCAGCAGTTCCGACGCCAGTGAAGCTTTCTTT

d_call: NA
j_call: TRBJ1-1
clone_size: NA
v_call: TRBV29-1
cdr3_aa: CSAEQSLGAEAFF
cdr3_nt: TGCAGCGCTGAACAGTCCCTGGGGGCTGAAGCTTTCTTT

d_call: TRBD2
j_call: TRBJ2-3
clone_size: NA
v_call: TRBV2
cdr3_aa: CASSSREGTSEYF
cdr3_nt: TGTGCCAGCAGTTCTCGGGAGGGGACTAGCGAATATTTT

d_call: NA
j_call: TRBJ1-2
clone_size: once
v_call: TRBV9
cdr3_aa: CASSIEADPIYGYTF
cdr3_nt: TGTGCCAGCAGCATTGAAGCCGACCCGATCTATGGCTACACCTTC

d_call: NA
j_call: TRBJ2-1
clone_size: NA
v_call: TRBV5-1
cdr3_aa: CASSLVRMTPYNEQFF
cdr3_nt: TGCGCCAGCAGCTTGGTTCGGATGACGCCCTACAATGAGCAGTTCTTC

d_call: NA
j_call: TRBJ2-1
clone_size: few
v_call: TRBV19
cdr3_aa: CASRGRSHLKGQFF
cdr3_nt: TGTGCCAGTAGGGGAAGGTCACATCTTAAGGGGCAGTTCTTC

d_call: TRBD1
j_call: TRBJ1-1
clone_size: NA
v_call: TRBV5-1
cdr3_aa: CASSSWDSGTEAFF
cdr3_nt: TGCGCCAGCAGCTCATGGGACAGTGGCACTGAAGCTTTCTTT

d_call: NA
j_call: TRBJ1-3
clone_size: NA
v_call: TRBV6-5
cdr3_aa: CASHRGSPGNTIYF
cdr3_nt: TGTGCCAGCCACCGCGGCTCCCCTGGAAACACCATATATTTT

d_call: TRBD1
j_call: TRBJ1-1
clone_size: NA
v_call: TRBV5-4
cdr3_aa: CASRRTGGDEEAFF
cdr3_nt: TGTGCCAGCAGACGGACAGGGGGCGATGAGGAAGCTTTCTTT

d_call: NA
j_call: TRBJ1-1
clone_size: NA
v_call: TRBV11-3
cdr3_aa: CASSLGEGMNTEAFF
cdr3_nt: TGTGCCAGCAGCTTGGGGGAGGGAATGAACACTGAAGCTTTCTTT

d_call: NA
j_call: TRBJ1-1
clone_size: NA
v_call: TRBV11-3
cdr3_aa: CASSAHALNTEAFF
cdr3_nt: TGTGCCAGCAGCGCCCACGCGCTGAACACTGAAGCTTTCTTT

d_call: NA
j_call: TRBJ2-3
clone_size: NA
v_call: TRBV4-3
cdr3_aa: CASSQVKRSYWDSSSTDTQYF
cdr3_nt: TGCGCCAGCAGCCAAGTCAAGAGGTCGTATTGGGACTCCTCTAGCACAGATACGCAGTATTTT

d_call: NA
j_call: TRBJ2-7
clone_size: once
v_call: TRBV5-5
cdr3_aa: CASSLTWGNEQYF
cdr3_nt: TGTGCCAGCAGCTTGACTTGGGGGAACGAGCAGTACTTC

d_call: TRBD1
j_call: TRBJ1-6
clone_size: few
v_call: TRBV19
cdr3_aa: CASSIDGQGFSPLHF
cdr3_nt: TGTGCCAGTAGTATCGACGGACAGGGTTTTTCACCCCTCCACTTT

d_call: NA
j_call: TRBJ1-2
clone_size: NA
v_call: TRBV9
cdr3_aa: CASSATVYGYTF
cdr3_nt: TGTGCCAGCAGCGCGACAGTATATGGCTACACCTTC